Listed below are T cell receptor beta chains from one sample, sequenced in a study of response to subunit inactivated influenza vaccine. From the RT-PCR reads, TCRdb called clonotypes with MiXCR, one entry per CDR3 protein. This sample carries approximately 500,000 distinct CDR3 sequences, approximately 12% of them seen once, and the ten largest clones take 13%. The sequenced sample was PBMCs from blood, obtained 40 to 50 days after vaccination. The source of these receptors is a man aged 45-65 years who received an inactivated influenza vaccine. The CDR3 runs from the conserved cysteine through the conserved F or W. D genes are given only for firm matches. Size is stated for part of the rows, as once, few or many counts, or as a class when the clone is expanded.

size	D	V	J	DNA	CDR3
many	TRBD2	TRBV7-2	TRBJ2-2	TGTGCCAGCAGCATGGGACTAGCGAACACCGGGGAGCTGTTTTTT	CASSMGLANTGELFF
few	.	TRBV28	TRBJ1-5	TGTGCCAGCAGGCCACGTGACAGTTTCTGGGGCCGGGAGCCCCAGCATTTT	CASRPRDSFWGREPQHF
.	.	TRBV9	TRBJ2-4	TGTGCCAGCAGCCCCGGGGTGACCAAAAACATTCAGTACTTC	CASSPGVTKNIQYF
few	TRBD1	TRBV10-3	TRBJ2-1	TGTGCCATCAGCTTAATCGGGACAGGGAATGAGCAGTTCTTC	CAISLIGTGNEQFF
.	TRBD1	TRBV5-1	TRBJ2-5	TGCGCCAGCAGCCCAAACAGGGGGCGAGAGACCCAGTACTTC	CASSPNRGRETQYF
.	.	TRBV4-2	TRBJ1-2	TGTGCCAGCAGCCAAGAAGGAGGCAGGGCCAACTATGGCTACACCTTC	CASSQEGGRANYGYTF
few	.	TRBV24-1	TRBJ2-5	TGTGCCACCAGTGCGAAGCAGGGTGGGGGCCAAGAGACCCAGTACTTC	CATSAKQGGGQETQYF
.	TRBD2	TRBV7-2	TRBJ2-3	TGTGCCAGCAGCCTAGAGCGGGGGTTGGGCACAGATACGCAGTATTTT	CASSLERGLGTDTQYF
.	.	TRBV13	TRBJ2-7	TGTGCCAGCAGCTCACCGTCGTCTCAAGGGCTCTACGAGCAGTACTTC	CASSSPSSQGLYEQYF
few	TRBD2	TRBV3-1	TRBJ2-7	TGTGCCAGCAGCCAAGGGACTAGCGGGGCCTACGAGCAGTACTTC	CASSQGTSGAYEQYF
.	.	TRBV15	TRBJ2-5	TGTGCCACCAGCAGAGTAGCCCCTTACCAAGAGACCCAGTACTTC	CATSRVAPYQETQYF
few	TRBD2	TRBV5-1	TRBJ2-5	TGCGCCAGCAGCAACGTGGGGGGGACTTCAGAGACCCAGTACTTC	CASSNVGGTSETQYF
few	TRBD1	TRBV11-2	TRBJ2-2	TGTGCCAGCAGCTACACAGGGGGCGGAGGGGAGCTGTTTTTT	CASSYTGGGGELFF
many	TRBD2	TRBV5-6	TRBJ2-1	TGTGCCAGCAGCCCAGCGGGACGATCGAACAATGAGCAGTTCTTC	CASSPAGRSNNEQFF
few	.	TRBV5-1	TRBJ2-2	TGCGCCAGCAGCTTGGTTAGATACACCGGGGAGCTGTTTTTT	CASSLVRYTGELFF
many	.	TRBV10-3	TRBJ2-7	TGTGCCATCGCAGGGGGGAGCGAGCAGTACTTC	CAIAGGSEQYF
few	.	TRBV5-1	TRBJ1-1	TGCGCCAGCAGCTTGGTACTGTCGGCGGGGACTGAAGCTTTCTTT	CASSLVLSAGTEAFF
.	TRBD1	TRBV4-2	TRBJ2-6	TGTGCCAGCAGCCCAAGACAGGGGCCATCTGGGGCCAACGTCCTGACTTTC	CASSPRQGPSGANVLTF
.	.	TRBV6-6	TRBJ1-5	TGTGCCAGCAGTAGTGGCGAGGGCCGGCCCCAGCATTTT	CASSSGEGRPQHF
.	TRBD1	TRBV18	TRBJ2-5	TGTGCCAGCTCACCGACAGGGACGTCGGAGACCCAGTACTTC	CASSPTGTSETQYF
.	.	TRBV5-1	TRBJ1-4	TGCGCCAGCAGCTTACAGGGCCCAACTAATGAAAAACTGTTTTTT	CASSLQGPTNEKLFF
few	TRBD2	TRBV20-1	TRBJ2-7	TGCAGGGCCCAGCGGCGGGAGGACTACGAGCAGTACTTC	CRAQRREDYEQYF
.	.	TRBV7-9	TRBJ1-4	TGTGCCAGCAGCTTATTGACTCAGGGGGAAAAACTGTTTTTT	CASSLLTQGEKLFF
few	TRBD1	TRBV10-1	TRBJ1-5	TGCGCCAGCAGAGAAGGACAGGGAAGCAATCAGCCCCAGCATTTT	CASREGQGSNQPQHF
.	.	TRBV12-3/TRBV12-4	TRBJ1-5	TGTGCCAGCAGATCCGGGACGGATAGCAATCAGCCCCAGCATTTT	CASRSGTDSNQPQHF
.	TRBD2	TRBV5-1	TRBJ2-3	TGCGCCAGCAGCTCGACTAGCGGGAATACAGATACGCAGTATTTT	CASSSTSGNTDTQYF
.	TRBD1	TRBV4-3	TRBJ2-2	TGCGCCAGCAGCCAAGATCAGGGGGCCCCCGGGGAGCTGTTTTTT	CASSQDQGAPGELFF
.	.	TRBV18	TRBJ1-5	TGTGCCAGCTCACCGACAGATTATCAGCCCCAGCATTTT	CASSPTDYQPQHF
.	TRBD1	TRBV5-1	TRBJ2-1	TGCGCCAGCAGCTTGGCCCAGGGGGCACCCAATGAGCAGTTCTTC	CASSLAQGAPNEQFF
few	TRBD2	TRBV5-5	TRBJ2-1	TGTGCCAGCAGCTTGGCCGGCGGTAGCGGGAGGGCCGATGAGCAGTTCTTC	CASSLAGGSGRADEQFF
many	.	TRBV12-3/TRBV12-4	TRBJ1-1	TGTGCCAGCAGCCTCGGGGAGACCAACACTGAAGCTTTCTTT	CASSLGETNTEAFF
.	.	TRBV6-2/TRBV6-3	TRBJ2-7	TGTGCCAGCAGTTATCCCCACAGATACTACGAGCAGTACTTC	CASSYPHRYYEQYF
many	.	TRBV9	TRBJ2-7	TGTGCCAGCAGCCAGAGGACTGAAGGCGAGCAGTACTTC	CASSQRTEGEQYF
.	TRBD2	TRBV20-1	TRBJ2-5	TGCAGTGCTAAGCGGGGGGGACAAGAGACCCAGTACTTC	CSAKRGGQETQYF
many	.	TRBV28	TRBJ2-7	TGTGCCAGCAGCCCTACGGCGAGGGTCGGATACGAGCAGTACTTC	CASSPTARVGYEQYF
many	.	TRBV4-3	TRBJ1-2	TGCGCCAGCAGCCTCCAAAGGGGGGCTAACTATGGCTACACCTTC	CASSLQRGANYGYTF
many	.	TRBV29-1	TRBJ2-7	TGCAGCGTTGAAGGGGAAGGCTACGAGCAGTACTTC	CSVEGEGYEQYF
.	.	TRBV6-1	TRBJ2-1	TGTGCCACCCTGGCCCTCCAATACGGTGAGCAGTTCTTC	CATLALQYGEQFF
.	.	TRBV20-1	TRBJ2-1	TGCAGTGCTAGTCGGTTCAGGTTAACGGGCAATGAGCAGTTCTTC	CSASRFRLTGNEQFF
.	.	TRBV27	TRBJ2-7	TGTGCCAGCAGTTTATCACTTTCGAGGACCGACGAGCAGTACTTC	CASSLSLSRTDEQYF
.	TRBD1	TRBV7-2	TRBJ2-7	TGTGCCAGCAGATCCGACAGGGGGCCTCCCTACGAGCAGTACTTC	CASRSDRGPPYEQYF
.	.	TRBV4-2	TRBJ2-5	TGTGCCAGCAGCGGCCGGGACACCAAGGAAGAGACCCAGTACTTC	CASSGRDTKEETQYF
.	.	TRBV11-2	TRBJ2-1	TGTGCCAGCACCTCCGGTCCGGAATTCAATGAGCAGTTCTTC	CASTSGPEFNEQFF